Listed below are T cell receptor beta chains from one sample, sequenced in a study of T-cell reconstitution after alpha-beta-depleted transplantation in children. One entry per CDR3 protein results from TCRdb running MiXCR on the PCR reads. The sample has about 580,000 distinct CDR3 sequences, more than 20% seen once. Sequencing was performed on PBMCs, mostly from graft donor cells, taken 360 days after TCRalphabeta/CD19-depleted stem cell transplant. These TCRs come from a boy under two years old who had a stem cell transplant for acute myeloid leukemia, so the T cells may come from the graft donor. The CDR3 runs from the conserved cysteine through the conserved F or W. D genes are given only for firm matches. Some rows have no size entry. The others give once, few or many, or a class for an expanded clone.

TRBV7-9	13	-	TRBJ2-7	few	CASSSAASYEQYF	TGTGCCAGCAGCTCAGCAGCGTCCTACGAGCAGTACTTC
TRBV27	12	-	TRBJ1-1	-	CASSIPPGRAFF	TGTGCCAGCAGTATCCCGCCCGGACGAGCTTTCTTT
TRBV20-1	14	-	TRBJ1-5	-	CSARGGGERQPQHF	TGCAGTGCTAGGGGAGGGGGGGAGAGACAGCCCCAGCATTTT
TRBV20-1	11	-	TRBJ1-5	once	CSAGGRQPQHF	TGCAGTGCTGGAGGGAGGCAGCCCCAGCATTTT
TRBV27	15	-	TRBJ2-7	-	CASSLDPSFAYEQYF	TGTGCCAGCAGTTTAGACCCCAGTTTCGCCTACGAGCAGTACTTC
TRBV12-3/TRBV12-4	15	TRBD1	TRBJ2-5	many	CDPKLWGQGKETQYF	TGTGACCCCAAACTTTGGGGACAGGGGAAAGAGACCCAGTACTTC
TRBV5-1	15	TRBD1	TRBJ1-1	-	CASSALQGAGTEAFF	TGCGCCAGCAGCGCATTACAGGGGGCGGGCACTGAAGCTTTCTTT
TRBV5-1	14	-	TRBJ2-5	-	CASSFGGAEETQYF	TGCGCCAGCAGTTTTGGTGGCGCAGAAGAGACCCAGTACTTC
TRBV12-3/TRBV12-4	14	TRBD1	TRBJ1-5	few	CASSTGAGNQPQHF	TGTGCCAGCAGTACAGGGGCGGGCAATCAGCCCCAGCATTTT
TRBV15	15	-	TRBJ2-5	few	CATSRVAPRGETQYF	TGTGCCACCAGCAGAGTGGCGCCGCGCGGGGAGACCCAGTACTTC
TRBV7-9	15	-	TRBJ1-4	few	CASSLGQDLNEKLFF	TGTGCCAGCAGCTTAGGACAGGATTTAAATGAAAAACTGTTTTTT
TRBV5-5	12	-	TRBJ1-1	many	CASRRTDVEAFF	TGTGCCAGCAGACGGACGGATGTGGAAGCTTTCTTT
TRBV10-1	16	TRBD1	TRBJ1-5	many	CASSGLTGDEDQPQHF	TGCGCCAGCAGTGGGTTGACAGGGGACGAGGATCAGCCCCAGCATTTT
TRBV20-1	15	-	TRBJ1-4	-	CSASDGSATNEKLFF	TGCAGTGCTTCTGACGGCTCAGCAACTAATGAAAAACTGTTTTTT
TRBV7-9	14	-	TRBJ2-5	-	CASSMPGGQETQYF	TGTGCCAGCAGCATGCCGGGTGGCCAAGAGACCCAGTACTTC
TRBV20-1	14	-	TRBJ1-4	-	CSATQPGHLPRLFF	TGCAGTGCTACCCAGCCGGGACACCTGCCGAGACTGTTTTTT
TRBV23-1	18	-	TRBJ2-4	-	CASSQSGEISGAKNIQYF	TGCGCCAGCAGTCAATCAGGGGAGATTTCGGGAGCCAAAAACATTCAGTACTTC
TRBV7-2	15	TRBD2	TRBJ2-3	-	CASSSSGVAQITQYF	TGTGCCAGCAGCTCTAGCGGGGTAGCACAGATAACGCAGTATTTT
TRBV20-1	14	TRBD2	TRBJ2-5	many	CSAHLAGVQETQYF	TGCAGTGCTCATCTAGCGGGAGTTCAAGAGACCCAGTACTTC
TRBV29-1	13	-	TRBJ2-1	-	CSVGWPGPNEQFF	TGCAGCGTCGGGTGGCCCGGGCCCAATGAGCAGTTCTTC
TRBV5-5	14	-	TRBJ1-1	-	CASISRASNTEAFF	TGTGCCAGCATCTCTCGAGCCTCAAACACTGAAGCTTTCTTT
TRBV12-3/TRBV12-4	13	TRBD1	TRBJ2-2	-	CASTTGGTGELFF	TGTGCCAGCACGACAGGGGGCACCGGGGAGCTGTTTTTT
TRBV18	15	-	TRBJ1-2	-	CASSPGQPIYGGYTF	TGTGCCAGCTCACCAGGGCAGCCAATCTATGGTGGCTACACCTTC